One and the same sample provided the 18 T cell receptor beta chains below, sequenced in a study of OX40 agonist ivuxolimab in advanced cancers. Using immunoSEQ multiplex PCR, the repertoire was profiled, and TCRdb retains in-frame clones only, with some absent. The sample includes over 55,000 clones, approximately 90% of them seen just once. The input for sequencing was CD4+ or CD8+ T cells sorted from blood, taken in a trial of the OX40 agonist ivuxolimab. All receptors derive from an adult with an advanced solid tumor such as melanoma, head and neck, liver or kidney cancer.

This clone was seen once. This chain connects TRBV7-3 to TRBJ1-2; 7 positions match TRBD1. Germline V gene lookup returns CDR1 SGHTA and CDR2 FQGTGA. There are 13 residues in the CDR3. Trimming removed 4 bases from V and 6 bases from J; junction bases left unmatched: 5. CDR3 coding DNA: TGTGCCAGCAGCTCTTTCGACAGGGATGGCTACACCTTC. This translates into CASSSFDRDGYTF.

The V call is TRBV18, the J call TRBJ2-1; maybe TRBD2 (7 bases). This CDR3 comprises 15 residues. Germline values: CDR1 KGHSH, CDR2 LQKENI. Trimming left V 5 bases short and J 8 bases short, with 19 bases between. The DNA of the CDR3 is TGTGCCAGCTCAGCCCAGTTGGGGGGGGCCGATGAGCAGTTCTTC. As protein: CASSAQLGGADEQFF.

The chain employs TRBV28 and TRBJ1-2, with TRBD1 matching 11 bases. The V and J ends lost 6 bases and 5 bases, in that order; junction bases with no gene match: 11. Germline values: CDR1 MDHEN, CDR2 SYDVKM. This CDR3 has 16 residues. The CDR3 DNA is TGTGCCAGCAGCCTAAGGAGGACAGGGGGCAATTATGGCTACACCTTC. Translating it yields CASSLRRTGGNYGYTF.

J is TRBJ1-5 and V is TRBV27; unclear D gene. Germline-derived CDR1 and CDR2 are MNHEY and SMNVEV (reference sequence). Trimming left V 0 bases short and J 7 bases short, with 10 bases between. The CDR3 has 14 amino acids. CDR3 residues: CASSLSNQRQPQHF. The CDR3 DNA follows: TGTGCCAGCAGTTTATCGAATCAGAGGCAGCCCCAGCATTTT.

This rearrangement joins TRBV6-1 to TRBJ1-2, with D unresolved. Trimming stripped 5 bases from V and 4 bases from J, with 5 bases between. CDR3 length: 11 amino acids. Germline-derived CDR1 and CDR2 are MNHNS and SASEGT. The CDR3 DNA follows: TGTGCCAGCAGTAGTAGCTATGGCTACACCTTC. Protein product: CASSSSYGYTF.

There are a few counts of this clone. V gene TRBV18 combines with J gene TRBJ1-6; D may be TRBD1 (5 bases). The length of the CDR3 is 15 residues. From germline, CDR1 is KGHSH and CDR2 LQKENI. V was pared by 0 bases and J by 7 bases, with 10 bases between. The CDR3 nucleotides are TGTGCCAGCTCACCACCAGAAGGGGCCAATTCACCCCTCCACTTT. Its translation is CASSPPEGANSPLHF.

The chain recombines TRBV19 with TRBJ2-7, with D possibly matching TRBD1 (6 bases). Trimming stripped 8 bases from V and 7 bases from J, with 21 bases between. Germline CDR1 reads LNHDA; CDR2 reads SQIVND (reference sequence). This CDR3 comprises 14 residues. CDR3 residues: CASSGALSSMEQYF. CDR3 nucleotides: TGTGCCAGTTCAGGGGCCCTGTCGAGTATGGAGCAGTACTTC. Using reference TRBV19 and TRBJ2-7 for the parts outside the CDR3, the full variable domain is DGGITQSPKYLFRKEGQNVTLSCEQNLNHDAMYWYRQDPGQGLRLIYYSQIVNDFQKGDIAEGYSVSREKKESFPLTVTSAQKNPTAFYLCASSGALSSMEQYFGPGTRLTVT.

CDR3 region: CASSLVWESYKNIQYF. DNA for the CDR3: TGTGCCAGCAGCTTAGTGTGGGAGAGCTACAAAAACATTCAGTACTTC. This rearrangement joins TRBV7-2 to TRBJ2-4; tentative D call: TRBD2 (5 bases). Deletions cut 1 base from V and 3 bases from J, with 13 bases between. Germline CDR1 and CDR2: SGHTA and FQGNSA. The CDR3 is 16 residues long. The whole variable domain, filled in from reference TRBV7-2 and TRBJ2-4, reads GAGVSQSPSNKVTEKGKDVELRCDPISGHTALYWYRQSLGQGLEFLIYFQGNSAPDKSGLPSDRFSAERTGGSVSTLTIQRTQQEDSAVYLCASSLVWESYKNIQYFGAGTRLSVL.

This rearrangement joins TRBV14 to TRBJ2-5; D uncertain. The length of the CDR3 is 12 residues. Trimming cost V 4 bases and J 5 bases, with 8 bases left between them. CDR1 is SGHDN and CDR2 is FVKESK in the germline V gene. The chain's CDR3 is CASSRVGETQYF. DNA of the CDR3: TGTGCCAGCAGCCGGGTGGGGGAGACCCAGTACTTC.

CDR3 residues: CASSPPSGSLLTGELFF. In DNA, the CDR3 is TGTGCCAGCTCACCCCCTTCCGGGTCTCTCCTCACCGGGGAGCTGTTTTTT. The chain joins TRBV18 to TRBJ2-2, with unresolved D. The V end lost 3 bases, the J end lost 4 bases, and 18 bases lay between the germline ends. CDR1 and CDR2 (germline): KGHSH, LQKENI. The CDR3 sequence is 17 residues long.

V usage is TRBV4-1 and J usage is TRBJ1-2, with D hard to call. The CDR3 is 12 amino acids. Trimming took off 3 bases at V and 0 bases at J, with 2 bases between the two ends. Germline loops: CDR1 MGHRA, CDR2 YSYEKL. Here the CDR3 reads CASSQTNYGYTF. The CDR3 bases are TGCGCCAGCAGCCAGACTAACTATGGCTACACCTTC.

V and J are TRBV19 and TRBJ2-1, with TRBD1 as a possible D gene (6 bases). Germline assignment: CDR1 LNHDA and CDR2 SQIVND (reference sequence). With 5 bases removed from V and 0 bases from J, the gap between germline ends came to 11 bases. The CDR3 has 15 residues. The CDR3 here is CASSEQGFSYNEQFF. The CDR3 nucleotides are TGTGCCAGTAGTGAACAGGGATTCTCCTACAATGAGCAGTTCTTC. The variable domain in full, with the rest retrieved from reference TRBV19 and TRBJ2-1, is DGGITQSPKYLFRKEGQNVTLSCEQNLNHDAMYWYRQDPGQGLRLIYYSQIVNDFQKGDIAEGYSVSREKKESFPLTVTSAQKNPTAFYLCASSEQGFSYNEQFFGPGTRLTVL.

The chain's CDR3 is CSAEEDGYTF. The CDR3, as DNA: TGCAGTGCTGAGGAAGATGGCTACACCTTC. The genes are TRBV20-1 and TRBJ1-2, with unresolved D. CDR1 is DFQATT and CDR2 is SNEGSKA in the germline V gene (reference sequence). This CDR3 has 10 amino acids. Between the trimmed V and J ends, which lost 5 bases and 6 bases, there was a span of 7 bases.

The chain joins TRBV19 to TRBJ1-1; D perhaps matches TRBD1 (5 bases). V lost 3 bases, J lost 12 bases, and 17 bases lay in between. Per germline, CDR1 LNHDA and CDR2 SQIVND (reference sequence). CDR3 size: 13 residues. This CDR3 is CASSITEGRSTFF. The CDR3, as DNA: TGTGCCAGTAGTATCACTGAGGGGAGGTCGACTTTCTTT.

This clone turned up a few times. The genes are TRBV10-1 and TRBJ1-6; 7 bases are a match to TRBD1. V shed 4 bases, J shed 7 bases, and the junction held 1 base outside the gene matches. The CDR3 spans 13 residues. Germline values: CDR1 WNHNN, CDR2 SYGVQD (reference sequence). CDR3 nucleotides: TGCGCCAGCAGTGGACAGGGAAATTCACCCCTCCACTTT. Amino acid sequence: CASSGQGNSPLHF.

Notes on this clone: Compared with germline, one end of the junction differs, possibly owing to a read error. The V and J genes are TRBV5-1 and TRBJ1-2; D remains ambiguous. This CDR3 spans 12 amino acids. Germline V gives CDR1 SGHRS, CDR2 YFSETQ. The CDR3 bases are TGCGCCAGCAGAATGGATTCCTATGCCTACACCTTC. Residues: CASRMDSYAYTF.

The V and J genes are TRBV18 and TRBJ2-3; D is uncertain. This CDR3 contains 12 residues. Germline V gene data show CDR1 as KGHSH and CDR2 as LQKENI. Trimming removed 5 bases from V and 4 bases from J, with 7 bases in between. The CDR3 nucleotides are TGTGCCAGCTCAACTAAGTCAGATACGCAGTATTTT. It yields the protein CASSTKSDTQYF.

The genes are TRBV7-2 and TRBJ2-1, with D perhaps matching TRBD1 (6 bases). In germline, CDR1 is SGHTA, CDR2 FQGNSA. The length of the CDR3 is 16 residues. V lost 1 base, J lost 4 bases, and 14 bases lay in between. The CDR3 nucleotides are TGTGCCAGCAGCTTAGGGGCAGGGGCTATATACAATGAGCAGTTCTTC. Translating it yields CASSLGAGAIYNEQFF. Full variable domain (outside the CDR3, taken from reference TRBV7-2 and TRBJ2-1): GAGVSQSPSNKVTEKGKDVELRCDPISGHTALYWYRQSLGQGLEFLIYFQGNSAPDKSGLPSDRFSAERTGGSVSTLTIQRTQQEDSAVYLCASSLGAGAIYNEQFFGPGTRLTVL.